The T cell receptor (beta chain) described here comes from a study of OX40 agonist ivuxolimab in advanced cancers. Study results and limitations: On average, CD8+ T cells had more expanded clones than CD4+. The authors did not determine the antigen specificity of the expanded peripheral T cells.

Using immunoSEQ multiplex PCR, the repertoire was profiled, and TCRdb retains in-frame clones only, with some absent. The repertoire consists of over 90,000 clones, with approximately 93% occurring once and the leading ten covering less than 0.2%. Germline CDR1 MDHEN, CDR2 SYDVKM. The CDR3 sequence is 14 residues long. V lost 8 bases, J lost 5 bases, and 11 bases stayed unmatched. As concerns this clone: Its antigen is not known.

This receptor was identified in an adult with an advanced solid tumor such as melanoma, head and neck, liver or kidney cancer. This material consisted of CD4+ or CD8+ T cells sorted from blood, taken in a trial of the OX40 agonist ivuxolimab. The genes are TRBV28 and TRBJ2-7, with 8 positions matching TRBD2. The CDR3 protein is CASVLSGSQDEQYF. In nucleotides, the CDR3 is TGTGCCAGCGTTCTGAGCGGGAGTCAGGACGAGCAGTACTTC.